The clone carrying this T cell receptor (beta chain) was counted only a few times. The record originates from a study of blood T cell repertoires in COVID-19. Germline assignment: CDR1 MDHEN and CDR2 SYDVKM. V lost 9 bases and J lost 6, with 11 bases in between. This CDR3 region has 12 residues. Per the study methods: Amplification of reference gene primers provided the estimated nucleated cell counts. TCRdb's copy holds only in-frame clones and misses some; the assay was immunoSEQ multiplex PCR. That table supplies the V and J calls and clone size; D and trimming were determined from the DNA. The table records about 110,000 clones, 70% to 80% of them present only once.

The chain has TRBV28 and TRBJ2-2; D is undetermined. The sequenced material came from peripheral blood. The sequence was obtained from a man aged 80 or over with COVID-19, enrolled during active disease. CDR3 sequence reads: CASLERPGELFF. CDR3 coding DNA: TGTGCCAGTCTGGAGCGTCCCGGGGAGCTGTTTTTT.